The rows below give T cell receptor beta chains drawn from one sample of a study of OX40 agonist ivuxolimab in advanced cancers. TCRdb keeps only in-frame clones here, not all; method: immunoSEQ multiplex PCR. Found here are tens of thousands of clones, 89% of them singletons; the top ten hold roughly 10%. The sample consisted of CD4+ or CD8+ T cells sorted from blood, taken in a trial of the OX40 agonist ivuxolimab. These receptors were collected from an adult with an advanced solid tumor such as melanoma, head and neck, liver or kidney cancer. The CDR3 runs from the conserved cysteine through the conserved F or W. The order of the fields is V gene, J gene, clone size, D gene, CDR3 DNA, CDR3 protein. The D gene is left open where the match is weak. Clone size, where shown, is once, few, many, or a class for clones that have expanded.

TRBV6-1	TRBJ2-7	once	TRBD1	TGTGCCAGCAGTTGGGGACAGTTGACCTACGAGCAGTACTTC	CASSWGQLTYEQYF
TRBV7-2	TRBJ2-7	once	TRBD2	TGTGCCAGCAGCCACATTGGGGGGGAGGGCGAGCAGTACTTC	CASSHIGGEGEQYF
TRBV21-1	TRBJ2-3	.	.	TGTGCCAGCAGCCGCCCGAGGGTAGCGGGGGGTCCAGATACGCAGTATTTT	CASSRPRVAGGPDTQYF
TRBV13	TRBJ1-1	.	.	TGTGCCAGCAGCTTATTTGGTCCGGGGACTGAAGCTTTCTTT	CASSLFGPGTEAFF
TRBV27	TRBJ2-6	.	.	TGTGCCAGCAGTTTCAGGGTTGCTGGGGCCAACGTCCTGACTTTC	CASSFRVAGANVLTF
TRBV9	TRBJ2-2	.	.	TGTGCCAGCAGCGGAGTCAACACCGGGGAGCTGTTTTTT	CASSGVNTGELFF
TRBV7-6	TRBJ2-5	.	TRBD1	TGTGCCAGCACCGGGACAGGGGGAGAGACCCAGTACTTC	CASTGTGGETQYF
TRBV27	TRBJ2-1	.	TRBD2	TGTGCCAGCAGTTTACGGGACTACTCCTACAATGAGCAGTTCTTC	CASSLRDYSYNEQFF
TRBV6-6	TRBJ1-1	once	.	TGTGCCAGCAGTACAGGGCCGACTGAAGCTTTCTTT	CASSTGPTEAFF
TRBV7-9	TRBJ2-7	.	TRBD2	TGTGCCAGCAGCTTCTTTAGCGGGTTATCCTACGAGCAGTACTTC	CASSFFSGLSYEQYF
TRBV9	TRBJ2-7	once	TRBD2	TGTGCCAGCAGCCGGGGGGAGGTAGCAAGCTCCTACGAGCAGTACTTC	CASSRGEVASSYEQYF
TRBV2	TRBJ1-1	few	.	TGTGCCAGCAAAGACTACAGGACTAACACTGAAGCTTTCTTT	CASKDYRTNTEAFF
TRBV13	TRBJ2-3	.	.	TGTGCCAGCAGCTCTAGCCCTTACACAGATACGCAGTATTTT	CASSSSPYTDTQYF
TRBV2	TRBJ2-6	.	.	TGTGCCAACGACAGGGAGGGAGGCTCTGGGGCCAACGTCCTGACTTTC	CANDREGGSGANVLTF
TRBV4-1	TRBJ1-1	.	.	TGCGCCAGCAGCCAATTCGGGGGTAACACTGAAGCTTTCTTT	CASSQFGGNTEAFF
TRBV27	TRBJ2-1	once	.	TGTGCCAGCAGTTTTGGGCCCGAGCAGTTCTTC	CASSFGPEQFF